This is a list of T cell receptor beta chains from one sample in a study of T cells after yellow fever vaccination. One entry per CDR3 protein results from TCRdb running MiXCR on the 5' RACE reads. In the table there are about 300,000 distinct CDR3 sequences, 7.5% to 9.5% of which are singletons. The specimen comprised CD4+ T cells sorted from PBMCs, sampled 5 days after the yellow fever booster vaccination. These TCRs come from a young man who received the YFV17D yellow fever vaccine. Both conserved end residues are part of each CDR3.

CDR3 protein: CSAREHGSYGYTF
V gene: TRBV20-1
J gene: TRBJ1-2

CDR3 protein: CASSFTGTGYPGANVLTF
V gene: TRBV7-3
J gene: TRBJ2-6

CDR3 protein: CASSRMTGISTEAFF
V gene: TRBV4-3
J gene: TRBJ1-1

CDR3 protein: CAISVQRNTIYF
V gene: TRBV10-3
J gene: TRBJ1-3

CDR3 protein: CASNLGAGEEKLFF
V gene: TRBV6-1
J gene: TRBJ1-4

CDR3 protein: CASSPQASGGTSTDTQYF
V gene: TRBV6-2/TRBV6-3
J gene: TRBJ2-3

CDR3 protein: CASSLGSGSLAGNTIYF
V gene: TRBV5-1
J gene: TRBJ1-3

CDR3 protein: CASGGQGFPEAFF
V gene: TRBV28
J gene: TRBJ1-1

CDR3 protein: CASRPIQGPSSGANVLTF
V gene: TRBV7-9
J gene: TRBJ2-6

CDR3 protein: CATSAPGDRELFF
V gene: TRBV24-1
J gene: TRBJ2-2

CDR3 protein: CASSLGWGSIQETQYF
V gene: TRBV27
J gene: TRBJ2-5

CDR3 protein: CASSPKTVNTEAFF
V gene: TRBV11-2
J gene: TRBJ1-1

CDR3 protein: CATSRVSGNTDTQYF
V gene: TRBV15
J gene: TRBJ2-3

CDR3 protein: CASSDRAYSNQPQHF
V gene: TRBV5-6
J gene: TRBJ1-5

CDR3 protein: CASGSGTGGSIQYF
V gene: TRBV11-1
J gene: TRBJ2-4

CDR3 protein: CASSLGQGGHGYTF
V gene: TRBV11-2
J gene: TRBJ1-2

CDR3 protein: CASSPPGILNEQFF
V gene: TRBV3-2
J gene: TRBJ2-1

CDR3 protein: CASSLTVTLHF
V gene: TRBV7-2
J gene: TRBJ1-6

CDR3 protein: CATSRGGSEFGYGYTF
V gene: TRBV15
J gene: TRBJ1-2

CDR3 protein: CSVVSDRAQETQYF
V gene: TRBV29-1
J gene: TRBJ2-5

CDR3 protein: CASSVGEFPTQYF
V gene: TRBV9
J gene: TRBJ2-3

CDR3 protein: CASSFEGATDTQYF
V gene: TRBV11-2
J gene: TRBJ2-3

CDR3 protein: CASSARDGNTEAFF
V gene: TRBV5-1
J gene: TRBJ1-1

CDR3 protein: CASSLKGAGELFF
V gene: TRBV12-3/TRBV12-4
J gene: TRBJ2-2

CDR3 protein: CASSRSGPLGQPQHF
V gene: TRBV6-6
J gene: TRBJ1-5

CDR3 protein: CAISRGGQVPHQPQHF
V gene: TRBV10-3
J gene: TRBJ1-5

CDR3 protein: CASSPGTDNQPQHF
V gene: TRBV6-5
J gene: TRBJ1-5

CDR3 protein: CASRTSGGAYNEQFF
V gene: TRBV5-1
J gene: TRBJ2-1

CDR3 protein: CASSLRNDQPQHF
V gene: TRBV12-3/TRBV12-4
J gene: TRBJ1-5

CDR3 protein: CSASGGKGNQPQHF
V gene: TRBV20-1
J gene: TRBJ1-5

CDR3 protein: CASSYESGTETQYF
V gene: TRBV6-6
J gene: TRBJ2-5

CDR3 protein: CASSHLMTGGVSSETQYF
V gene: TRBV3-1
J gene: TRBJ2-5

CDR3 protein: CASSRGGTGPYEQYF
V gene: TRBV5-1
J gene: TRBJ2-7

CDR3 protein: CASRDRAQGRRPQHF
V gene: TRBV19
J gene: TRBJ1-5

CDR3 protein: CASRPGTGGYEQYF
V gene: TRBV5-1
J gene: TRBJ2-7

CDR3 protein: CASSPTVAKNIQYF
V gene: TRBV5-1
J gene: TRBJ2-4

CDR3 protein: CSAKEGAYEQYF
V gene: TRBV20-1
J gene: TRBJ2-7

CDR3 protein: CASSATGTQGTEAFF
V gene: TRBV7-9
J gene: TRBJ1-1

CDR3 protein: CASSLGQGMGQFF
V gene: TRBV12-3/TRBV12-4
J gene: TRBJ2-1

CDR3 protein: CASSRRQGGYGYTF
V gene: TRBV27
J gene: TRBJ1-2